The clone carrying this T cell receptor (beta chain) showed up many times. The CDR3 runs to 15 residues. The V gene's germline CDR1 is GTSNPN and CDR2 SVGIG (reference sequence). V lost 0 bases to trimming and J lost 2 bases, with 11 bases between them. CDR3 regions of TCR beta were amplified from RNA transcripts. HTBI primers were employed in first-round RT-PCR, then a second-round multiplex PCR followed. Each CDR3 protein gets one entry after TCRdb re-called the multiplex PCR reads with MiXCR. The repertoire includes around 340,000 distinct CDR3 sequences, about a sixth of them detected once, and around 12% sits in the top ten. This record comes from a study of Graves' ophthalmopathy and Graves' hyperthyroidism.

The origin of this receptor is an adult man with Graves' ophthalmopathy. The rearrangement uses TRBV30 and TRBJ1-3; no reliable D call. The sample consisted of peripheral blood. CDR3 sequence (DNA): TGTGCCTGGAGTGTTTGGCAGGAGACTGGAAACACCATATATTTT. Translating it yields CAWSVWQETGNTIYF.